These 20 T cell receptor beta chains came from one sample sequenced in a study of PD-1 blockade in mismatch repair-deficient tumors (dated by TCRdb to 2017 to 2019). The method was the immunoSEQ multiplex PCR assay. The table comes from immuneACCESS by way of TCRdb, which keeps in-frame sequences with V and J called. Part of the clones is missing from these tables; in studies checked, under half for an unresolved V gene and the rest for unknown reasons. In all, the sample holds around 16,000 clones, and roughly 84% of those were seen once. Almost 3.5% of the sample is taken by the ten largest. Sample: PBMCs, taken 4 weeks after starting pembrolizumab. The receptors here all came from an adult with mismatch repair-deficient cancer.

V and J are TRBV5-1 and TRBJ1-1; D gene uncertain. Deletions cut 6 bases from V and 5 bases from J, with 8 bases between. This CDR3 has 11 amino acids. Germline-derived CDR1 and CDR2 are SGHRS and YFSETQ. CDR3 sequence reads: CASTAVTEAFF. CDR3 coding DNA: TGCGCCAGCACAGCGGTAACTGAAGCTTTCTTT.

This chain joins TRBV18 and TRBJ2-5, with 11 bases matching TRBD2. Germline assignment: CDR1 KGHSH and CDR2 LQKENI. This CDR3 is 14 amino acids long. V shed 5 bases, J shed 4 bases, and the junction held 3 bases outside the gene matches. This CDR3 reads CASSEGLAGETQYF. The DNA of the CDR3 is TGTGCCAGCTCAGAAGGACTAGCGGGAGAGACCCAGTACTTC.

Only a few counts were recorded for this clone. V and J are TRBV30 and TRBJ1-2; possibly TRBD1 for D (6 bases). V lost 2 bases and J 11 bases, leaving 18 bases between the germline ends. Germline loops: CDR1 GTSNPN, CDR2 SVGIG (reference sequence). The CDR3 length is 13 residues. This CDR3 is CAWSLGTSVGYTF. The CDR3 nucleotides are TGTGCCTGGAGTCTCGGGACAAGCGTAGGATACACCTTC.

The V and J genes are TRBV9 and TRBJ2-1; D gene uncertain. The CDR3 is made up of 11 amino acids. The ends were cut back, 4 bases at V and 4 bases at J, with 3 bases in the middle. From germline, CDR1 is SGDLS and CDR2 YYNGEE. The CDR3 region is CASSLYNEQFF. CDR3 in DNA: TGTGCCAGCAGCCTGTACAATGAGCAGTTCTTC.

V gene TRBV2 combines with J gene TRBJ2-5; 7 nucleotides line up with TRBD1. The CDR3 contains 13 residues. J lost 3 bases, V lost 6 bases, and 4 bases had no gene match. The germline CDR1 and CDR2 sequences are SNHLY and FYNNEI. CDR3 loop: CASSETGEETQYF. CDR3 sequence (DNA): TGTGCCAGCAGCGAAACAGGGGAAGAGACCCAGTACTTC.

CDR3 bases: TGTGCCAGCTCACCACTGTCCGGGGGGGCCGACACTGAAGCTTTCTTT. It yields the protein CASSPLSGGADTEAFF. This sequence joins TRBV18 and TRBJ1-1; the D gene is possibly TRBD1 (6 bases). The CDR3 runs 16 residues. Trimming took off 1 base at V and 3 bases at J, with 15 bases between the two ends. The germline CDR1 and CDR2 sequences are KGHSH and LQKENI. Full variable domain (outside the CDR3, taken from reference TRBV18 and TRBJ1-1): NAGVMQNPRHLVRRRGQEARLRCSPMKGHSHVYWYRQLPEEGLKFMVYLQKENIIDESGMPKERFSAEFPKEGPSILRIQQVVRGDSAAYFCASSPLSGGADTEAFFGQGTRLTVV.

The CDR3 loop reads CASSFWRDSQETQYF. CDR3 nucleotides: TGTGCCAGCAGCTTCTGGAGGGACAGCCAAGAGACCCAGTACTTC. The chain couples TRBV7-9 to TRBJ2-5, with D perhaps TRBD1 (7 bases). V was trimmed by 3 bases and J by 1 base, leaving 12 bases between them. The V gene's germline CDR1 is SEHNR and CDR2 FQNEAQ (reference sequence). The CDR3 has 15 residues.

CDR3 bases: TGTGCCAGTACCCGGACAGTATGGCAGCCCCAGCATTTT. This sequence encodes CASTRTVWQPQHF. The V call is TRBV19, the J call TRBJ1-5; possibly TRBD1 for D (6 bases). The CDR3 contains 13 residues. The germline V gene encodes CDR1 LNHDA and CDR2 SQIVND (reference sequence). With 7 bases removed from V and 7 bases from J, the gap between germline ends came to 14 bases.

The rearrangement links TRBV7-2 to TRBJ2-7; D is possibly TRBD1 (6 bases). Trimming removed 3 bases from V and 4 bases from J, with 16 bases in between. The CDR3 runs 15 residues. CDR1 is SGHTA and CDR2 is FQGNSA in the germline V gene. CDR3 amino acids: CASSFRTVGAYEQYF. For the CDR3, the DNA is TGTGCCAGCAGCTTTAGGACAGTAGGTGCATACGAGCAGTACTTC.

This sequence joins TRBV7-9 and TRBJ2-7; D is possibly TRBD1 (5 bases). This CDR3 contains 12 residues. V shed 7 bases and J shed 2 bases, with 9 bases lying between them. The V gene's germline CDR1 is SEHNR and CDR2 FQNEAQ (reference sequence). Here the CDR3 reads CASTSTAYEQYF. CDR3 coding DNA: TGTGCCAGCACCTCGACAGCCTACGAGCAGTACTTC.

This sequence joins TRBV14 and TRBJ2-7; D is undetermined. Per germline, CDR1 SGHDN and CDR2 FVKESK. Trimming left V 0 bases short and J 9 bases short, with 15 bases between. The CDR3 contains 14 residues. CDR3 protein: CASSQDFMGMRQYF. The CDR3 bases are TGTGCCAGCAGCCAAGATTTTATGGGCATGAGGCAGTACTTC.

This clone appeared a single time. V is TRBV5-4 and J is TRBJ2-1; 12 bases match TRBD2. The junction had 9 bases not matched to a gene; V was cut back by 3 bases and J by 5 bases. CDR1 and CDR2 from the germline V gene are SGHNT and YYREEE (reference sequence). This CDR3 spans 17 amino acids. CDR3 loop: CASSSGTSGPGNNEQFF. Here the CDR3 DNA reads TGTGCCAGCAGCTCCGGGACTAGCGGGCCCGGCAACAATGAGCAGTTCTTC.

This chain uses TRBV28 with TRBJ1-4, with 8 nucleotides matching TRBD1. This CDR3 spans 17 amino acids. Losses at the gene ends were 5 bases for V and 12 bases for J; bases not matched to a gene: 20. Germline CDR1 and CDR2: MDHEN and SYDVKM. As DNA, the CDR3 is TGTGCCAGCAGTCCCTTGGGTGGGGACAGGTGGCCCTCGGAACTGTTTTTT. It yields the protein CASSPLGGDRWPSELFF.

The V gene is TRBV7-3, the J gene TRBJ2-2; D not resolved. This CDR3 has 12 residues. Germline loops: CDR1 SGHTA, CDR2 FQGTGA. Trimming removed 4 bases at V and 3 bases at J, with 3 bases between. The CDR3 sequence: CASSSYTGELFF. In DNA, the CDR3 is TGTGCCAGCAGCTCCTACACCGGGGAGCTGTTTTTT.

The V and J genes are TRBV28 and TRBJ1-5; D uncertain. Trimming removed 2 bases at V and 4 bases at J, with 9 bases between. CDR1 MDHEN and CDR2 SYDVKM come from the germline V gene. The length of the CDR3 is 14 residues. CDR3 in amino acids: CASSLITANQPQHF. As DNA, the CDR3 is TGTGCCAGCAGTTTAATCACAGCTAATCAGCCCCAGCATTTT.

The gene calls are TRBV9 and TRBJ2-7; D is possibly TRBD2 (6 bases). The CDR3 consists of 16 residues. Germline V CDR1 and CDR2: SGDLS, YYNGEE. V dropped 4 bases and J dropped 0 bases, with 17 bases sitting between them. The CDR3 DNA is TGTGCCAGCAGCCCCCGGGACTCCCCTAGCTCCTACGAGCAGTACTTC. It yields the protein CASSPRDSPSSYEQYF.

V gene TRBV5-1 combines with J gene TRBJ1-2, with 7 bases fitting TRBD1. The CDR3 has 14 residues. Germline V gene lookup returns CDR1 SGHRS and CDR2 YFSETQ. V was pared by 2 bases and J by 8 bases, with 9 bases of the junction left unmatched. The CDR3 protein is CASSLTGDPGGYTF. CDR3 in DNA: TGCGCCAGCAGCTTAACAGGGGATCCGGGCGGCTACACCTTC.

The chain recombines TRBV7-2 with TRBJ2-1; no definite D call. The germline gives CDR1 SGHTA, CDR2 FQGNSA. V lost 4 bases and J 7 bases, leaving 11 bases between the germline ends. This CDR3 is 13 amino acids long. The CDR3 protein is CASSSPLPNEQFF. Written as DNA, the CDR3 is TGTGCCAGCAGCTCCCCACTACCAAATGAGCAGTTCTTC.

J is TRBJ2-3 and V is TRBV7-3; 7 bases map to TRBD1. Germline V gene lookup returns CDR1 SGHTA and CDR2 FQGTGA. The CDR3 covers 15 residues. With 2 bases clipped from V and 3 bases from J, the junction kept 5 bases outside the gene matches. The CDR3 DNA reads TGTGCCAGCAGCTTAGTGGGACAGTTAACAGATACGCAGTATTTT. It is translated as CASSLVGQLTDTQYF.

The chain has TRBV11-1 and TRBJ2-1; TRBD2 agrees at 8 bases. V shed 5 bases and J 4 bases; nucleotides not matched to a gene: 13. Germline-derived CDR1 and CDR2 are SGHAT and FQDESV (reference sequence). CDR3 size: 17 residues. The CDR3 sequence: CASSQIRGRPQYNEQFF. The CDR3 region has the DNA TGTGCCAGCAGCCAAATTCGCGGGAGGCCTCAATACAATGAGCAGTTCTTC.